A selection of T cell receptor beta chains follows, all from one sample in a study of T-cell reconstitution after alpha-beta-depleted transplantation in children. TCRdb analysed the PCR reads with MiXCR anew, one entry per CDR3 protein. The sample yields 95,000 to 120,000 distinct CDR3 sequences, 5% to 8% seen once. This specimen consisted of PBMCs, mostly from graft donor cells, obtained 360 days after TCRalphabeta/CD19-depleted stem cell transplant. The source of these receptors is a male patient between 2 and 10 years old who had a stem cell transplant for acute lymphoblastic leukemia, so the T cells may come from the graft donor. Each CDR3 is given with its conserved first and last residue. The D gene is left open where the match is weak. Only some rows state a clone size, as once, few, many or a class for expanded clones.

J | length | size | V | D | DNA | CDR3
TRBJ2-2 | 15 | many | TRBV27 | . | TGTGCCAGCAGTTTACGGCTAGCGAGGACCGGGGAGCTGTTTTTT | CASSLRLARTGELFF
TRBJ2-1 | 14 | many | TRBV5-1 | TRBD1 | TGCGCCAGCAGCTTATACAGGGGTCACAATGAGCAGTTCTTC | CASSLYRGHNEQFF
TRBJ2-7 | 17 | many | TRBV12-3/TRBV12-4 | TRBD2 | TGTGCCAGCAGCCCAACGAGTAGGGGTAGCGGGGCGGACGAGCAGTACTTC | CASSPTSRGSGADEQYF
TRBJ2-5 | 16 | many | TRBV6-2/TRBV6-3 | . | TGTGCCAGCAGTTACCGGGACGTCCGAGGGCGAGAGACCCAGTACTTC | CASSYRDVRGRETQYF
TRBJ2-3 | 16 | many | TRBV20-1 | . | TGCAGTGCTAGAGCCCGGAGGCCCTTACCCACAGATACGCAGTATTTT | CSARARRPLPTDTQYF
TRBJ1-5 | 16 | few | TRBV4-2 | TRBD1 | TGTGCCAGCAGCCAAGCGACAGGGGGCGACTATCAGCCCCAGCATTTT | CASSQATGGDYQPQHF
TRBJ2-7 | 15 | many | TRBV4-3 | . | TGCGCCAGCAGCCAAGAACAGGCCGCGGGCTACGAGCAGTACTTC | CASSQEQAAGYEQYF
TRBJ2-4 | 14 | many | TRBV4-1 | . | TGCGCCAGCAGCCAAGGGGTAGCCAAAAACATTCAGTACTTC | CASSQGVAKNIQYF
TRBJ2-1 | 13 | . | TRBV7-9 | . | TGTGCCAGCAGCTTAGGCCGACTAGGGAGTAGGTTCTTC | CASSLGRLGSRFF
TRBJ2-1 | 13 | many | TRBV2 | TRBD1 | TGTGCCAGCAGTACGACAGGGTACAATGAGCAGTTCTTC | CASSTTGYNEQFF
TRBJ1-5 | 13 | . | TRBV5-6 | . | TGTGCCAGCAGCTTGACGAGGAATCAGCCCCAGCATTTT | CASSLTRNQPQHF
TRBJ1-5 | 15 | many | TRBV5-6 | TRBD1 | TGTGCCAGCAGCCCCTGGACAGGGGAGACTCAGCCCCAGCATTTT | CASSPWTGETQPQHF
TRBJ2-7 | 14 | few | TRBV4-3 | TRBD2 | TGCGCCAGCAGCCAAGAAGGGCTAGCGGGCGAGCAGTACTTC | CASSQEGLAGEQYF
TRBJ1-2 | 13 | few | TRBV24-1 | . | TGTGCCACCAGTGCTCTGGACCGAGCGGGCTACACCTTC | CATSALDRAGYTF
TRBJ1-2 | 17 | few | TRBV5-1 | . | TGCGCCAGCAGCTCGTTCCGGACGGGACGGGCTAACTATGGCTACACCTTC | CASSSFRTGRANYGYTF
TRBJ2-6 | 14 | many | TRBV6-2/TRBV6-3 | . | TGTGCCAGCAGGACAGGTACCGGGGCCAACGTCCTGACTTTC | CASRTGTGANVLTF
TRBJ2-7 | 11 | many | TRBV7-9 | . | TGTGCCAGCAGCCTCCTCTACGAGCAGTACTTC | CASSLLYEQYF
TRBJ2-7 | 14 | . | TRBV6-5 | TRBD2 | TGTGCCAGCAGTTCAACTAGCGGGCGTCAAGAGCAGTACTTC | CASSSTSGRQEQYF
TRBJ2-7 | 12 | few | TRBV6-1 | . | TGTGCCAGCAGTGTCTTGTCCTACGAGCAGTACTTC | CASSVLSYEQYF
TRBJ1-2 | 13 | many | TRBV20-1 | TRBD1 | TGCAGTGCTAGGGGACAGAGAATCTATGGCTACACCTTC | CSARGQRIYGYTF
TRBJ2-7 | 19 | many | TRBV28 | . | TGTGCCAGCAGTTTATCCGGCGGCAGAACAGCGGGTAGAACCTACGAGCAGTACTTC | CASSLSGGRTAGRTYEQYF
TRBJ1-2 | 11 | . | TRBV20-1 | . | TGCAGTGCTAGACCCCGGGGTGGCTACACCTTC | CSARPRGGYTF
TRBJ1-1 | 16 | . | TRBV7-9 | . | TGTGCCAGCAGCTCCCCCTTAGGGACGCAGAACACTGAAGCTTTCTTT | CASSSPLGTQNTEAFF
TRBJ2-3 | 13 | many | TRBV7-8 | . | TGTGCCAGCAGCTCCAGAACAACAGATACGCAGTATTTT | CASSSRTTDTQYF
TRBJ2-5 | 14 | few | TRBV5-1 | . | TGCGCCAGCAGCCCATTGGGGCGACGAGAGACCCAGTACTTC | CASSPLGRRETQYF
TRBJ2-2 | 15 | . | TRBV27 | TRBD1 | TGTGCCAGCAGTCCCGACAGGGTGGGGACCGGGGAGCTGTTTTTT | CASSPDRVGTGELFF
TRBJ2-3 | 14 | many | TRBV7-2 | TRBD2 | TGTGCCAGCAGCTCCGGACTAGAACTCCATACGCAGTATTTT | CASSSGLELHTQYF
TRBJ2-3 | 18 | . | TRBV27 | TRBD2 | TGTGCCAGCAGCCTAACCCCGACTAGCGGGGGGGCTGGAGATACGCAGTATTTT | CASSLTPTSGGAGDTQYF
TRBJ2-3 | 16 | many | TRBV2 | TRBD2 | TGTGCCAGCAGTGAAGTAAGCGGGGGGTGGGCAGATACGCAGTATTTT | CASSEVSGGWADTQYF
TRBJ2-3 | 21 | few | TRBV7-2 | TRBD1 | TGTGCCAGCAGCTTACCGCTGGACAGGGTCAGTAGTATCGATGGCACAGATACGCAGTATTTT | CASSLPLDRVSSIDGTDTQYF
TRBJ2-1 | 16 | many | TRBV7-9 | TRBD2 | TGTGCCAGCAGCCGGGGGGGAGCGGGACTCTACAATGAGCAGTTCTTC | CASSRGGAGLYNEQFF
TRBJ1-3 | 13 | . | TRBV6-2/TRBV6-3 | . | TGTGCCAGCAGCCTGGGTTACGGAAACACCATATATTTT | CASSLGYGNTIYF
TRBJ2-7 | 15 | many | TRBV6-5 | . | TGTGCCAGCAGTTATCCGACACAAGGGTTCTACGAGCAGTACTTC | CASSYPTQGFYEQYF
TRBJ1-2 | 13 | many | TRBV12-3/TRBV12-4 | . | TGTGCCAGCTCCGGGCCCCTCAACGATGGCTACACCTTC | CASSGPLNDGYTF
TRBJ2-1 | 16 | many | TRBV5-5 | . | TGTGCCAGCAGCTCCTCAGGGAAACGAGGTTTAGGGGAGCAGTTCTTC | CASSSSGKRGLGEQFF
TRBJ2-7 | 14 | few | TRBV6-5 | . | TGTGCCAGCAGTTACTCGATCTCCCCCTACGAGCAGTACTTC | CASSYSISPYEQYF
TRBJ2-5 | 17 | many | TRBV11-2 | TRBD2 | TGTGCCAGCAGCCGATACCCTCAGCGGGGATTACAAGAGACCCAGTACTTC | CASSRYPQRGLQETQYF